These 2 T cell receptor beta chains came from one sample sequenced in a study of regulatory T cells in long-lasting Graves disease. CDR3-region Arm-PCR and iRepertoire HTBI primers produced the TCR beta libraries. TCRdb recomputed calls from the multiplex PCR reads with MiXCR, one row per CDR3 protein. The repertoire holds a few hundred thousand distinct CDR3 sequences, around 16% seen once, with over 7.5% in the top ten. The sample's time point: newly diagnosed GD, antithyroid drugs for less than 3 months. Researchers made the TCR library from RNA that was extracted from PBMCs. These sequences were also reported in another study, on T cells in Graves' hyperthyroidism and ophthalmopathy.

The sequences come from peripheral blood mononuclear cells (PBMCs), collected at new diagnosis, from a patient treated with antithyroid drugs. The receptors derive from a middle-aged woman with Graves disease.

This clonotype was counted many times. The junction departs from the called germline gene at one end, perhaps through a read error. V usage is TRBV2 and J usage is TRBJ2-3; D may be TRBD1 (6 bases). Germline CDR1 and CDR2: SNHLY and FYNNEI. CDR3 length: 15 residues. The CDR3 here is CASSEPGDRTDTQYF. The CDR3 DNA sequence: TGTGCCAGCAGTGAACCAGGGGACCGCACGGATACGCAGTATTTT.

This clonotype was picked up many times. The J gene is TRBJ1-2, the V gene TRBV9, with 7 bases fitting TRBD1. Germline V gene data show CDR1 as SGDLS and CDR2 as YYNGEE. The CDR3 is made up of 14 amino acids. J was trimmed by 0 bases and V by 4 bases; bases with no gene match: 3. The CDR3 region has the DNA TGTGCCAGCAGCCCGGACAGGTCTAACTATGGCTACACCTTC. The encoded protein is CASSPDRSNYGYTF. Based on the CDR3 plus reference TRBV9 and TRBJ1-2, the full variable domain is DSGVTQTPKHLITATGQRVTLRCSPRSGDLSVYWYQQSLDQGLQFLIQYYNGEERAKGNILERFSAQQFPDLHSELNLSSLELGDSALYFCASSPDRSNYGYTFGSGTRLTVV.